This T cell receptor beta chain was sequenced for a study of blood T cell repertoires in COVID-19. Study at large: There were acute and convalescent COVID-19 samples, and they came from the United States, Italy and Spain. T cells, B-cell-depleted T cells, or PBMCs supplied cDNA or gDNA.

Per the authors' pipeline: Reference gene primer amplification in the assay estimated nucleated cell counts. Assay used: immunoSEQ multiplex PCR; TCRdb lists only in-frame clones, some missing. V and J calls and clone size follow that table, whereas D and trimming were derived from the DNA. The table lists 100,000 to 150,000 clones, about 70% of them singletons, with approximately 2% in the top ten. The receptor's source is a woman in her seventies with acute or convalescent COVID-19. Input material: peripheral blood.

The CDR3 DNA follows: TGTGCCAGCAGTTTTGGTATCTTAGCGGGGGGCTACGAGCAGTACTTC. Amino acids: CASSFGILAGGYEQYF. V usage is TRBV28 and J usage is TRBJ2-7; the match to TRBD2 covers 10 bases. Losses at the gene ends were 3 bases for V and 3 bases for J; bases not matched to a gene: 8. In germline, CDR1 is MDHEN, CDR2 SYDVKM. This CDR3 has 16 residues.